Listed below are T cell receptor beta chains from one sample, sequenced in a study of blood T cell repertoires in COVID-19. TCRdb's table, derived via immunoSEQ multiplex PCR, lists solely in-frame clones and lacks some. Among around 53,000 clones listed, around 76% were seen once. Input material: peripheral blood. The receptor source for this set is a man over 45 with active or convalescent COVID-19. Both conserved end residues are part of each CDR3. The D gene is left open where the match is weak. Rows give clone size only sometimes, using once, few, many, or a class for an expanded clone.

TRBV9	NA	TRBJ1-1	once	TGTGCCAGCAGCGTAGCAGGGTTGAACACTGAAGCTTTCTTT	CASSVAGLNTEAFF
TRBV7-9	NA	TRBJ2-2	NA	TGTGCCAGCAGGGACAGTAGCTGGGAGCTGTTTTTT	CASRDSSWELFF
TRBV5-6	TRBD1	TRBJ2-3	NA	TGTGCCAGCAGCTCGACAGGGCGAGATACGCAGTATTTT	CASSSTGRDTQYF
TRBV30	NA	TRBJ1-1	few	TGTGCCTGGAGCCGACTGAGCCCGGGTACTGAAGCTTTCTTT	CAWSRLSPGTEAFF
TRBV13	TRBD1	TRBJ1-4	NA	TGTGCCAGCAGTGACCGACAGGGGGTAAATGAAAAACTGTTTTTT	CASSDRQGVNEKLFF
TRBV7-2	TRBD2	TRBJ2-7	NA	TGTGCCAGCAGCGGGGGGGTGGACTGGAGGGTGCGCGAGCAGTACTTC	CASSGGVDWRVREQYF
TRBV5-4	TRBD1	TRBJ2-7	once	TGTGCCAGCAGCAGGGAGGACAGGGTCTACGAGCAGTACTTC	CASSREDRVYEQYF
TRBV13	NA	TRBJ1-4	NA	TGTGCCAGCGGTCGATCAGGGGCAAGGGAAAAACTGTTTTTT	CASGRSGAREKLFF
TRBV7-8	NA	TRBJ1-4	NA	TGTGCCAGCAGCCCACGAATGGGCCAGACTAATGAAAAACTGTTTTTT	CASSPRMGQTNEKLFF
TRBV11-3	NA	TRBJ2-3	NA	TGTGCCAGCAGCTTAGATCTCCGCAGTACAGATACGCAGTATTTT	CASSLDLRSTDTQYF
TRBV7-8	NA	TRBJ1-6	NA	TGTGCCAGCAGCGGGGCAGGGAGGGGATCAAGTTCACCCCTCCACTTT	CASSGAGRGSSSPLHF
TRBV7-3	TRBD2	TRBJ2-1	NA	TGTGCCAGCAGCCCACAGCGGGGGGCCAACAATGAGCAGTTCTTC	CASSPQRGANNEQFF
TRBV18	NA	TRBJ2-2	NA	TGTGCCAGCTCAAACCGGGACTCAAACACCGGGGAGCTGTTTTTT	CASSNRDSNTGELFF
TRBV2	NA	TRBJ1-6	NA	TGTGCCAGCAGGGATGACACGCTTAATTCACCCCTCCACTTT	CASRDDTLNSPLHF
TRBV9	TRBD2	TRBJ2-1	many	TGTGCCAGCACCCCCACCCTAGCGGGGGGAAGGGATGAGCAGTTCTTC	CASTPTLAGGRDEQFF
TRBV10-3	NA	TRBJ2-1	NA	TGTGCCATCAGTGAGTCCACTAGCAGCTACAATGAGCAGTTCTTC	CAISESTSSYNEQFF
TRBV5-1	TRBD1	TRBJ1-1	NA	TGCGCCAGCAGCTTGAGGCCAGGGGGCCGGGTGAACACTGAAGCTTTCTTT	CASSLRPGGRVNTEAFF
TRBV18	NA	TRBJ1-2	NA	TGTGCCAGCTCACCACAGGGGCAGAACTATGGCTACACCTTC	CASSPQGQNYGYTF
TRBV10-1	NA	TRBJ1-6	few	TGCGCCAGCAGTAAAGACTCGAATTCACCCCTCCACTTT	CASSKDSNSPLHF
TRBV13	TRBD2	TRBJ2-3	NA	TGTGCCAGCAGCTTATCCCTCACCGGGACTAGCGGTTACACAGATACGCAGTATTTT	CASSLSLTGTSGYTDTQYF
TRBV28	TRBD2	TRBJ2-7	NA	TGTGCCAGCACAGGCGGGGGGGAAACCTACGAGCAATACTTC	CASTGGGETYEQYF
TRBV7-9	NA	TRBJ1-6	few	TGTGCCAGCAGCTTAGTGGGGGGGTTCACAAATTCACCCCTCCACTTT	CASSLVGGFTNSPLHF
TRBV19	NA	TRBJ1-2	once	TGTGCCAGTAGTCGCACCTCCTCCGGACAGCTCTATGGCTACACCTTC	CASSRTSSGQLYGYTF
TRBV3-1/TRBV3-2	TRBD2	TRBJ2-1	NA	TGTGCCAGCAGCCAAGCTCGCGGGGGGGCTAATGAGCAGTTCTTC	CASSQARGGANEQFF
TRBV7-8	NA	TRBJ2-7	NA	TGTGCCAGCAGGGACGACAGGTGGGCTCACGAGCAGTACTTC	CASRDDRWAHEQYF
TRBV7-2	NA	TRBJ2-3	NA	TGTGCCAGCAGCGTTCGGGAGCGCGCTAGCACAGATACGCAGTATTTT	CASSVRERASTDTQYF
TRBV6-5	NA	TRBJ1-3	NA	TGTGCCAGCCGGCAATCCGGGACAACGAGAAACACCATATATTTT	CASRQSGTTRNTIYF
TRBV5-8	TRBD1	TRBJ1-5	NA	TGTGCCAGCAGCGAGGGAACAGGGGGCAATCAGCCCCAGCATTTT	CASSEGTGGNQPQHF